This T cell receptor (beta chain) is from a study of human T cells and chemical hapten exposure. Study as a whole: Donors were sensitized with 2% DPC on the upper inner arm. General observations from the study: Among expanded TCRs, significantly more large CDR3 similarity clusters formed than among controls. No shift was seen in TCRs above 1 in 1000 frequency with DPC sensitization.

The junction had 14 bases not matched to a gene; V was cut back by 0 bases and J by 7 bases. Germline V gene data show CDR1 as DFQATT and CDR2 as SNEGSKA (reference sequence). The CDR3 spans 16 residues. This clonotype was seen a handful of times. As yet, its antigen is unknown. TCRdb re-derived calls from the RACE reads in MiXCR, one entry per CDR3 protein. The table records about 69,000 distinct CDR3 sequences, about 32% of them present only once. Noted time point: patch test 1, 2 weeks after DPC sensitization. As for treatment: therapeutic diphenylcyclopropenone sensitization with weekly scalp DPC. The genes are TRBV20-1 and TRBJ1-1, with TRBD1 identical over 7 bases. The sample was whole blood, taken in connection with sensitization to the hapten diphenylcyclopropenone (DPC). This sequence originates from a man aged 35 to 55 with alopecia areata. Some clones in this sample may be carry-over from other donors' samples. The CDR3 bases are TGCAGTGCTAGAGATCCCGGGACAGCAGAGTATAATGAAGCTTTCTTT. Residues: CSARDPGTAEYNEAFF.